The 18 T cell receptor beta chains presented below share a single source sample, sequenced in a study of CD8+ T cells in alopecia areata. RNA was extracted and reverse transcribed into cDNA as the sequencing template. The repertoire was sequenced with immunoSEQ multiplex PCR; TCRdb's copy has only in-frame clones and lacks some. The sample contains 150,000 to 250,000 clones, 60% to 70% of which appear only once. Sample treatment: oral pan-JAK inhibitor, 5-10 mg twice daily. Source: CD4+ T cells sorted from blood, taken at week 4, from a patient treated with tofacitinib. The receptors here all came from a human donor with alopecia areata.

Concerning this clone: This same CDR3 is encoded by further DNA sequences in the sample. The chain has TRBV2 and TRBJ2-1; tentative D call: TRBD2 (6 bases). CDR1 is SNHLY, CDR2 FYNNEI, per germline. This CDR3 spans 13 amino acids. V was pared by 6 bases and J by 6 bases, with 12 bases between. The CDR3 loop is CASRGQGLNEQFF. The CDR3 DNA reads TGTGCCAGCAGGGGGCAGGGACTCAATGAGCAGTTCTTC.

The chain combines TRBV7-2 with TRBJ2-2; possibly TRBD2 for D (6 bases). CDR1 and CDR2 from the germline V gene are SGHTA and FQGNSA. Between the trimmed V and J ends, which lost 5 bases and 6 bases, there was a span of 19 bases. The CDR3 has 16 amino acids. As DNA, the CDR3 is TGTGCCAGCAGCCATGAACCTGACGGAGGGCCCGGGGAGCTGTTTTTT. It is translated as CASSHEPDGGPGELFF.

As DNA, the CDR3 is TGTGCCAGCAGTGATCAGGGACACCAGAATCAGCCCCAGCATTTT. This translates into CASSDQGHQNQPQHF. The chain uses TRBV6-6 and TRBJ1-5, with D possibly being TRBD1 (6 bases). Germline CDR1 reads MNHNY; CDR2 reads SVGAGI (reference sequence). This CDR3 comprises 15 residues. V was trimmed by 5 bases and J by 4 bases, leaving 15 bases between them.

The rearrangement joins TRBV29-1 to TRBJ1-4, with unresolved D. Germline V gives CDR1 SQVTM, CDR2 ANQGSEA. The V gene lost 5 bases and the J gene lost 5 bases, with 6 bases spanning the gap. The CDR3 contains 11 residues. This CDR3 is CSVSRNEKLFF. In DNA, the CDR3 is TGCAGCGTTTCTCGAAATGAAAAACTGTTTTTT.

This clone was observed a few times. V usage is TRBV25-1 and J usage is TRBJ2-7, with D unclear. CDR1 and CDR2 (germline): MGHDK, SYGVNS. The CDR3 totals 12 residues. The V gene lost 0 bases and the J gene lost 9 bases, with 9 bases spanning the gap. As DNA, the CDR3 is TGTGCCAGCAGTGAATATAGAGGTGGGCAGTACTTC. The encoded protein is CASSEYRGGQYF.

CDR3 in amino acids: CASSQEGGGGILHF. The CDR3, as DNA: TGTGCCAGCAGCCAAGAAGGGGGGGGAGGGATCCTCCACTTT. The chain joins TRBV4-2 to TRBJ1-6, with D perhaps TRBD1 (6 bases). Germline-derived CDR1 and CDR2 are LGHNA and YNFKEQ. The germline V and J ends were trimmed by 0 bases and 15 bases, with 15 bases remaining between them. CDR3 length: 14 amino acids.

The rearrangement links TRBV5-1 to TRBJ1-1; 7 positions match TRBD1. The CDR3 covers 15 residues. Unmatched junction bases numbered 7, after V lost 4 bases and J lost 1 base. Germline CDR1 SGHRS, CDR2 YFSETQ. CDR3 nucleotide sequence: TGCGCCAGCAGCATACAGGGGTCGAGGAACACTGAAGCTTTCTTT. As protein: CASSIQGSRNTEAFF.

The rearrangement links TRBV6-9 to TRBJ1-6, with D perhaps matching TRBD1 (5 bases). CDR1 MNHGY and CDR2 SVAAGI come from the germline V gene. V was cut by 7 bases and J by 9 bases, with 10 bases left in between. The CDR3 runs 12 residues. CDR3: CASKGTTSPLHF. The CDR3 bases are TGTGCCAGCAAAGGGACTACTTCACCCCTCCACTTT.

The chain has TRBV29-1 and TRBJ2-5; D is unclear. Germline CDR1 is SQVTM and CDR2 is ANQGSEA. CDR3 size: 14 residues. V was clipped by 6 bases and J by 1 base, with 15 bases between them. The CDR3 coding sequence is TGCAGCGTCGGAGTGCAGGCCAGCCAAGAGACCCAGTACTTC. Protein: CSVGVQASQETQYF.

The chain has TRBV6-6 and TRBJ2-7, with TRBD1 matching 10 bases. The CDR3 has 14 amino acids. The germline CDR1 and CDR2 sequences are MNHNY and SVGAGI (reference sequence). The V gene end was trimmed by 6 bases and the J gene end by 3 bases; junction bases not matched to a gene: 5. The CDR3 sequence: CASRLTGGHYEQYF. DNA of the CDR3: TGTGCCAGCAGGCTGACAGGGGGCCACTACGAGCAGTACTTC.

The rearrangement links TRBV2 to TRBJ1-2; 7 bases are a match to TRBD1. Germline V gene sequence: CDR1 SNHLY, CDR2 FYNNEI. The CDR3 is made up of 12 amino acids. The V gene end was trimmed by 7 bases and the J gene end by 8 bases; junction bases not matched to a gene: 7. The CDR3 spells CASKVRGDGYTF. The CDR3 region has the DNA TGTGCCAGCAAAGTCAGGGGGGACGGCTACACCTTC.

The genes are TRBV29-1 and TRBJ1-1; D remains unclear. This CDR3 is built from 13 residues. V was pared by 7 bases and J by 10 bases, with 22 bases between. From germline, CDR1 is SQVTM and CDR2 ANQGSEA. The DNA for the CDR3 is TGCAGCGCCATGCGGGGAGACCCCAGATTAGCTTTCTTT. Protein: CSAMRGDPRLAFF.

This clone has only a few counts. The chain carries TRBV2 and TRBJ2-2; D possibly corresponds to TRBD2 (5 bases). Germline V gene sequence: CDR1 SNHLY, CDR2 FYNNEI. This CDR3 contains 14 residues. V lost 6 bases to trimming and J lost 1 base, with 9 bases between them. The CDR3 region has the DNA TGTGCCAGCAGCCCGGACTTGAACACCGGGGAGCTGTTTTTT. Translating it yields CASSPDLNTGELFF.

This sequence joins TRBV2 and TRBJ2-2; 8 nucleotides align to TRBD1. The V and J ends lost 6 bases and 6 bases, in that order; junction bases with no gene match: 6. CDR3 size: 14 residues. Per germline, CDR1 SNHLY and CDR2 FYNNEI. The CDR3 DNA is TGTGCCAGCAGCCCGGACAGGGCCCCCGGGGAGCTGTTTTTT. As protein: CASSPDRAPGELFF.

V usage is TRBV30 and J usage is TRBJ1-1; D unclear. CDR3 size: 13 residues. Trimming left V 1 base short and J 2 bases short, with 8 bases between. CDR1 GTSNPN and CDR2 SVGIG come from the germline V gene (reference sequence). CDR3 loop: CAWSALGNTEAFF. CDR3 DNA: TGTGCCTGGAGTGCCTTAGGAAACACTGAAGCTTTCTTT.

The genes are TRBV30 and TRBJ1-4, with no clear D. Trimming removed 0 bases from V and 5 bases from J, with 13 bases in between. Germline CDR1 is GTSNPN and CDR2 is SVGIG (reference sequence). The CDR3 consists of 15 residues. In nucleotides, the CDR3 is TGTGCCTGGAGTGTAAGGATCGGCGTAAATGAAAAACTGTTTTTT. Protein sequence: CAWSVRIGVNEKLFF.

The chain links TRBV18 to TRBJ1-5; 11 positions agree with TRBD1. Per the germline V gene, CDR1 is KGHSH and CDR2 is LQKENI. V trimming: 1 base; J trimming: 3 bases; junction bases outside the gene matches: 5. This CDR3 spans 17 amino acids. The CDR3 spells CASSPLGQGANNQPQHF. As DNA, the CDR3 is TGTGCCAGCTCACCACTCGGACAGGGGGCCAACAATCAGCCCCAGCATTTT.

The chain uses TRBV5-6 and TRBJ1-5, with TRBD1 matching over 8 bases. V lost 4 bases, J lost 7 bases, and 7 bases stayed unmatched. In germline, CDR1 is SGHDT, CDR2 YYEEEE. CDR3 length equals 14 residues. This CDR3 is CASSLSGGGQPQHF. CDR3 in DNA: TGTGCCAGCAGCCTATCAGGGGGCGGACAGCCCCAGCATTTT.